This T cell receptor (beta chain) appears in the sequencing data of a study of blood T cell repertoires in COVID-19. Study-wide context: Donors in the United States, Italy and Spain gave samples during acute or convalescent COVID-19. PBMCs, B-cell-depleted T cells, or T cells provided the cDNA or gDNA that made up the material.

TCRdb keeps only in-frame clones here, not all; method: immunoSEQ multiplex PCR. The data show around 30,000 clones, more than 75% seen once. Per the germline V gene, CDR1 is ENHRY and CDR2 is SYGVKD. This CDR3 is 13 amino acids long. V lost 0 bases and J 7 bases, leaving 4 bases between the germline ends. This clone was seen a single time. The J gene is TRBJ1-6, the V gene TRBV10-3; no clear D. The receptor was derived from a human donor in a cohort sampled during active COVID-19. The donor label of this sample is uncertain. The sample was peripheral blood. CDR3 in DNA: TGTGCCATCAGTGAGTCCCGGAATTCACCCCTCCACTTT. Translated: CAISESRNSPLHF.